The T cell receptor beta chain under discussion was sequenced for a study of blood T cell repertoires in COVID-19. The assay was immunoSEQ multiplex PCR, and TCRdb's table has in-frame clones only and misses some. The sample carries some 150,000 clones, 82% recorded once. Germline V gene data show CDR1 as SGHNT and CDR2 as YYREEE (reference sequence). The CDR3 is made up of 15 amino acids. Trimming cost V 3 bases and J 7 bases, with 14 bases left between them. Source material: peripheral blood. The sequence was obtained from a woman aged 80 or over with acute or convalescent COVID-19. The chain uses TRBV5-4 and TRBJ1-6; D call uncertain. CDR3 bases: TGTGCCAGCAGCTCCGGACTGCGGAGGAATTCACCCCTCCACTTT. Its translation: CASSSGLRRNSPLHF.